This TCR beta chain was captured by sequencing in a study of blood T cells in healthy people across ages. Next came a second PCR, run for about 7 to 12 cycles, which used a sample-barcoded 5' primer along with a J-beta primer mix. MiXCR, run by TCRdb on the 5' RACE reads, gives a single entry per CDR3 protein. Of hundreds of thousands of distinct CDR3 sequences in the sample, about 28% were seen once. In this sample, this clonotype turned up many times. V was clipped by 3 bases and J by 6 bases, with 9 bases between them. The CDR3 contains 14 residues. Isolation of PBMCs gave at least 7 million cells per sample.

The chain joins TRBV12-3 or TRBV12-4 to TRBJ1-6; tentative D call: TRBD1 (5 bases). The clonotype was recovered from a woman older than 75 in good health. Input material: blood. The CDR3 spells CASSFGTGNSPLHF. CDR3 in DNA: TGTGCCAGCAGTTTTGGGACGGGTAATTCACCCCTCCACTTT.